These T cell receptor beta chains were read from a single sample in a study of OX40 agonist ivuxolimab in advanced cancers. The method was immunoSEQ multiplex PCR; TCRdb's version includes in-frame clones alone and lacks a portion of them. Here the sample spans 45,000 to 60,000 clones, approximately 89% being singletons. The material sequenced was CD4+ or CD8+ T cells sorted from blood, taken in a trial of the OX40 agonist ivuxolimab. All receptors derive from an adult with an advanced solid tumor such as melanoma, head and neck, liver or kidney cancer. Both conserved end residues are part of each CDR3. A D gene is named only where the DNA matches it firmly. Where a row states a size, it is once, few, many or the class of an expanded clone; other rows omit it.

d_call clone_size j_call v_call cdr3_aa cdr3_nt
TRBD1 . TRBJ2-5 TRBV6-5 CASTNRGQWQETQYF TGTGCCAGCACGAACAGGGGTCAGTGGCAAGAGACCCAGTACTTC
. . TRBJ1-2 TRBV6-5 CASSYQNIQGGGYTF TGTGCCAGCAGTTACCAAAACATACAGGGTGGTGGCTACACCTTC
TRBD1 once TRBJ1-6 TRBV28 CASSLDRENSPLHF TGTGCCAGCAGTCTCGACAGGGAGAATTCACCCCTCCACTTT
. . TRBJ2-1 TRBV5-1 CASSLRDEQFF TGCGCCAGCAGCTTGAGGGATGAGCAGTTCTTC
. . TRBJ1-1 TRBV19 CASKPSQGVYTEAFF TGTGCCAGTAAACCGTCGCAGGGAGTTTACACTGAAGCTTTCTTT
. . TRBJ2-1 TRBV14 CASSQYDREGNEQFF TGTGCCAGCAGCCAATACGACAGGGAGGGCAATGAGCAGTTCTTC
. once TRBJ1-2 TRBV29-1 CSVEDNGYTF TGCAGCGTTGAGGATAATGGCTACACCTTC
. . TRBJ1-2 TRBV7-2 CASSLNPDDYGYTF TGTGCCAGCAGCTTAAATCCGGACGACTATGGCTACACCTTC
. . TRBJ2-7 TRBV27 CASSPFRSSYEQYF TGTGCCAGCAGTCCCTTTAGAAGCTCCTACGAGCAGTACTTC
TRBD2 once TRBJ2-2 TRBV19 CASSLGRQGLAERWTGELFF TGTGCCAGTAGTCTCGGGAGGCAAGGCCTAGCGGAGAGGTGGACCGGGGAGCTGTTTTTT
. . TRBJ2-1 TRBV27 CASSPTAAYNEQFF TGTGCCAGCAGTCCGACCGCCGCATACAATGAGCAGTTCTTC
TRBD2 once TRBJ2-3 TRBV27 CASSSSGSGTDTQYF TGTGCCAGCAGTTCCAGCGGGAGTGGCACAGATACGCAGTATTTT
. . TRBJ2-2 TRBV6-6 CASSYSPPPGELFF TGTGCCAGCAGTTACTCCCCTCCCCCCGGGGAGCTGTTTTTT
TRBD2 . TRBJ2-7 TRBV7-9 CASSLVSSGISYEQYF TGTGCCAGCAGCTTAGTGTCCAGCGGGATAAGTTACGAGCAGTACTTC
. . TRBJ2-7 TRBV7-9 CASSPPDGSPGGYEQYF TGTGCCAGCAGCCCCCCGGACGGGTCCCCAGGAGGGTACGAGCAGTACTTC
. . TRBJ1-2 TRBV6-6 CASSYLDADGYTF TGTGCCAGCAGTTACTTGGACGCTGATGGCTACACCTTC
TRBD1 . TRBJ2-2 TRBV7-7 CASSATGTATGELFF TGTGCCAGCAGCGCAACCGGGACAGCTACCGGGGAGCTGTTTTTT
. . TRBJ2-7 TRBV5-6 CASSARGGGSSYEQYF TGTGCCAGCAGCGCTCGAGGGGGCGGGAGCTCCTACGAGCAGTACTTC
. . TRBJ2-1 TRBV27 CASTPGFWHEQFF TGTGCCAGCACCCCCGGGTTTTGGCATGAGCAGTTCTTC
. . TRBJ1-6 TRBV10-1 CASSKGTDSPLHF TGCGCCAGCAGTAAGGGGACGGACTCACCCCTCCACTTT
TRBD2 once TRBJ2-1 TRBV28 CASSPLDSGRGRYNEQFF TGTGCCAGCAGCCCCCTGGACAGCGGGAGAGGGAGGTACAATGAGCAGTTCTTC
. . TRBJ2-7 TRBV9 CASSVSDDGEQYF TGTGCCAGCAGCGTATCGGACGACGGCGAGCAGTACTTC
. . TRBJ2-2 TRBV14 CATSRPGDLELFF TGTGCCACCTCACGCCCGGGGGATTTGGAGCTGTTTTTT